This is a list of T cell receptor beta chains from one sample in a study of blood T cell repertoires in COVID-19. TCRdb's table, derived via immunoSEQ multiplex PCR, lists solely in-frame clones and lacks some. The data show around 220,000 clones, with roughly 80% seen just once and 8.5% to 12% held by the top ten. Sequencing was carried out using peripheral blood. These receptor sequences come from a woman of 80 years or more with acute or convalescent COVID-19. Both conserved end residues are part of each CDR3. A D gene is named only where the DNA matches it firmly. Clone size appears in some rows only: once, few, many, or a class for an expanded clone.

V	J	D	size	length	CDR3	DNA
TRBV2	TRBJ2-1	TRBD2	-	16	CASSFLAGVSVDEQFF	TGTGCCAGCAGTTTCCTAGCGGGAGTTTCTGTCGATGAGCAGTTCTTC
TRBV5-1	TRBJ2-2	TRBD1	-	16	CASSLGAGGGTGELFF	TGCGCCAGCAGCTTGGGGGCAGGGGGCGGCACCGGGGAGCTGTTTTTT
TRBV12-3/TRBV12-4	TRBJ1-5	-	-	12	CASSEGYQPQHF	TGTGCCAGCAGCGAGGGTTATCAGCCCCAGCATTTT
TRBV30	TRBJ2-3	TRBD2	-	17	CAWSRGLAGGRADTQYF	TGTGCCTGGAGCCGGGGGCTAGCGGGAGGGCGGGCAGATACGCAGTATTTT
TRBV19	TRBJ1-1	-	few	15	CASSRLDRFDTEAFF	TGTGCCAGTAGTCGATTGGACAGATTCGACACTGAAGCTTTCTTT
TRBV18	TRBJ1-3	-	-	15	CASSPPGRISDTIYF	TGTGCCAGCTCACCACCGGGCCGGATTTCGGACACCATATATTTT
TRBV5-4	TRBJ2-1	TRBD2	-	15	CASRRGTSETNEQFF	TGTGCCAGCAGACGCGGGACTAGCGAGACCAATGAGCAGTTCTTC
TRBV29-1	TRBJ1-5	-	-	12	CSVGTDGQPQHF	TGCAGCGTTGGAACAGACGGTCAGCCCCAGCATTTT
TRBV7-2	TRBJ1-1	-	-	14	CASSYLVGGTEAFF	TGTGCCAGCAGCTACTTAGTAGGAGGCACTGAAGCTTTCTTT
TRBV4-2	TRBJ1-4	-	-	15	CASSQRSGEGEKLFF	TGTGCCAGCAGCCAAAGATCCGGGGAAGGAGAAAAACTGTTTTTT
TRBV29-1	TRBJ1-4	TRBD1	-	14	CSVTTGGANEKLFF	TGCAGCGTGACGACAGGGGGCGCTAATGAAAAACTGTTTTTT
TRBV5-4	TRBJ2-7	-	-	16	CASTLMTGRHPGEQYF	TGTGCCAGCACCTTAATGACAGGGAGGCATCCTGGCGAGCAGTACTTC
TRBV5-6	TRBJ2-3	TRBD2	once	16	CASSLVASGIAGTQYF	TGTGCCAGCAGCTTGGTCGCTAGCGGGATCGCGGGTACGCAGTATTTT
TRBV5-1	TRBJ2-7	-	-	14	CASTLSTASYEQYF	TGCGCCAGCACCCTTTCGACAGCCTCCTACGAGCAGTACTTC
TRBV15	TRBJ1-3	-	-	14	CATSREETGNTIYF	TGTGCCACCAGCAGAGAGGAGACGGGAAACACCATATATTTT
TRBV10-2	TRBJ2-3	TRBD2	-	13	CAGGERGTDTQYF	TGCGCCGGGGGGGAGCGGGGGACAGATACGCAGTATTTT
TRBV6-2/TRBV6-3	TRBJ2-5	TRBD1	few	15	CASSYSLGTEETQYF	TGTGCCAGCAGTTACTCCCTCGGGACAGAAGAGACCCAGTACTTC
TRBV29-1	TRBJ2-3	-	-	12	CSHRDFTDTQYF	TGCAGCCACCGGGACTTCACAGATACGCAGTATTTT
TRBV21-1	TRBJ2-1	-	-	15	CASSITGVLYNEQFF	TGTGCCAGCAGCATTACAGGGGTGCTCTACAATGAGCAGTTCTTC
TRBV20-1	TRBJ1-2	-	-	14	CSASTPPGENGYTF	TGCAGTGCTAGTACCCCGCCAGGGGAAAATGGCTACACCTTC
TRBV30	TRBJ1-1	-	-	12	CAWSISDTEAFF	TGTGCCTGGAGTATCAGCGATACTGAAGCTTTCTTT
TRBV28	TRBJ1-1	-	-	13	CASRRRVNTEAFF	TGTGCCAGCAGGCGCAGGGTTAACACTGAAGCTTTCTTT
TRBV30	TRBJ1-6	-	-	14	CALTAGGYYSPLHF	TGTGCCTTAACGGCCGGGGGGTATTATTCACCCCTCCACTTT
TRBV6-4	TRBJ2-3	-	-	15	CASSARWGGTDTQYF	TGTGCCAGCAGTGCTAGGTGGGGAGGCACAGATACGCAGTATTTT
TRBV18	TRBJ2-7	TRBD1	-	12	CASSAGTGTGNF	TGTGCCAGCTCAGCGGGAACCGGGACAGGGAATTTC
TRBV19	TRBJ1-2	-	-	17	CASSIPGLQMGGYGYTF	TGTGCCAGTAGTATACCCGGACTTCAGATGGGGGGGTATGGCTACACCTTC
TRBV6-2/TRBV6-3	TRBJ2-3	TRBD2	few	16	CASSYLGGRIPDTQYF	TGTGCCAGCAGTTACTTGGGCGGGAGGATACCAGATACGCAGTATTTT
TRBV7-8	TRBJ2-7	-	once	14	CASSLAWPPVEQYF	TGTGCCAGCAGCTTAGCGTGGCCCCCTGTTGAGCAGTACTTC
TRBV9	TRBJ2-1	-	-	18	CASSAPGGGHLGYNEQFF	TGTGCCAGCAGCGCCCCGGGCGGGGGCCACTTGGGCTACAATGAGCAGTTCTTC
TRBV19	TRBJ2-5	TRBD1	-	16	CASSNYQGTGDETQYF	TGTGCCAGTTCCAATTACCAAGGGACAGGTGATGAGACCCAGTACTTC
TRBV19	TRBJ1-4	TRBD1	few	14	CASRPGQDNEKLFF	TGTGCCAGTAGGCCGGGACAGGATAATGAAAAACTGTTTTTT
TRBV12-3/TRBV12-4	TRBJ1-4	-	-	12	CASTPGPEKLFF	TGTGCCAGCACCCCAGGCCCTGAAAAACTGTTTTTT
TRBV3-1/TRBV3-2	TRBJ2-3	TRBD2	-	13	CASRKGGTDTQYF	TGTGCCAGCAGAAAGGGAGGGACAGATACGCAGTATTTT
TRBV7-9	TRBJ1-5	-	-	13	CASSLEGFQPQHF	TGTGCCAGCAGCTTAGAGGGGTTTCAGCCCCAGCATTTT
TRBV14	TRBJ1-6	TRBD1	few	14	CASTRGQYNSPLHF	TGTGCCAGCACCCGGGGACAGTATAATTCACCCCTCCACTTT
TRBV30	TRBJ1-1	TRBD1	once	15	CAWSYPWTGGTEAFF	TGTGCCTGGAGCTATCCCTGGACAGGGGGCACTGAAGCTTTCTTT
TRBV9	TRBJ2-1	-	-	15	CASTVGGSSYNEQFF	TGTGCCAGCACCGTCGGGGGAAGCTCCTACAATGAGCAGTTCTTC